Listed below are T cell receptor beta chains from one sample, sequenced in a study of esophageal squamous cell carcinoma under preoperative chemotherapy. Via MiXCR, TCRdb re-called the PCR reads, giving one row per CDR3 protein. The top ten clones hold 12% of a sample with roughly 32,000 distinct CDR3 sequences, roughly 48% of them seen once. The sample here was taken from a patient given preoperative chemotherapy. The receptor source for this set is a human donor with esophageal squamous cell carcinoma. The donor label of this sample is uncertain. Both conserved end residues are trimmed from each CDR3.

j_call: TRBJ2-3
v_call: TRBV6-1
cdr3_aa: ASSEAPGQGADTQY

j_call: TRBJ2-5
v_call: TRBV7-2
cdr3_aa: ASSLEPIAGDFGTQY

j_call: TRBJ1-2
v_call: TRBV25-1
cdr3_aa: ASSGPGQDGYT

j_call: TRBJ2-5
v_call: TRBV7-2
cdr3_aa: ASAGAGRGAKETQY

j_call: TRBJ2-3
v_call: TRBV7-2
cdr3_aa: AGRGRGPQETQY

j_call: NA
v_call: TRBV7-3
cdr3_aa: ASSVVPGGRDKETQY

j_call: TRBJ2-5
v_call: TRBV7-3
cdr3_aa: ASSPGLALETQY

j_call: TRBJ2-3
v_call: TRBV7-3
cdr3_aa: ASSPGQGTDTQY

j_call: TRBJ2-7
v_call: TRBV12-3/TRBV12-4
cdr3_aa: ASSFGREIYEQY

j_call: TRBJ1-2
v_call: TRBV12-5
cdr3_aa: ASGGQEVGGYT

j_call: TRBJ2-1
v_call: TRBV3-1
cdr3_aa: ASSQVGGYYNEQF

j_call: TRBJ2-5
v_call: TRBV28
cdr3_aa: ASSTKQGSETQY

j_call: TRBJ2-5
v_call: TRBV5-5
cdr3_aa: ASSSDRVGTTQY

j_call: TRBJ2-3
v_call: TRBV7-9
cdr3_aa: ASSYSARLREDTQY

j_call: TRBJ2-3
v_call: TRBV7-2
cdr3_aa: ASSLVSSGGFEDTQY

j_call: TRBJ2-1
v_call: TRBV11-3
cdr3_aa: ASSSGQIV

j_call: TRBJ2-1
v_call: TRBV27
cdr3_aa: ASSSEIWGSGSYNEQF

j_call: TRBJ1-1
v_call: TRBV6-5
cdr3_aa: ASSYGAGRNTEAF